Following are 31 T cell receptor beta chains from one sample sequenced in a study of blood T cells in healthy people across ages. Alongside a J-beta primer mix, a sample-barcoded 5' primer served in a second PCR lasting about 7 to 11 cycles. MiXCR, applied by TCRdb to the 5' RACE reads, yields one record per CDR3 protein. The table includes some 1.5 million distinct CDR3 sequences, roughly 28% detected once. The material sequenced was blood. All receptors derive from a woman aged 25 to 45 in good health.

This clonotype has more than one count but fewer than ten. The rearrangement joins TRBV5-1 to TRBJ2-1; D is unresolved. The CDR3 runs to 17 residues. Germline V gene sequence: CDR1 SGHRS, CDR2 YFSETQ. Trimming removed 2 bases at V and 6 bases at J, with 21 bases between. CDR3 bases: TGCGCCAGCAGCTTAACTTCCAGGCCCCCCGTTGTCAATGAGCAGTTCTTC. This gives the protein CASSLTSRPPVVNEQFF.

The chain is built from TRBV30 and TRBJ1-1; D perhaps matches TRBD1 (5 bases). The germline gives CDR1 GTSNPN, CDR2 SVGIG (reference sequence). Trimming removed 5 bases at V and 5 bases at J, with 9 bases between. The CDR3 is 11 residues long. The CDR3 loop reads CAWAWGTEAFF. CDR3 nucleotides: TGTGCCTGGGCCTGGGGGACTGAAGCTTTCTTT.

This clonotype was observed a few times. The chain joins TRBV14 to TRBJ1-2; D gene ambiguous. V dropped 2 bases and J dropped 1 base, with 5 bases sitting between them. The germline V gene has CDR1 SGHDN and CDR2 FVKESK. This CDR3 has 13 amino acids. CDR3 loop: CASSQHSNYGYTF. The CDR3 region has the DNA TGTGCCAGCAGCCAACACAGTAACTATGGCTACACCTTC.

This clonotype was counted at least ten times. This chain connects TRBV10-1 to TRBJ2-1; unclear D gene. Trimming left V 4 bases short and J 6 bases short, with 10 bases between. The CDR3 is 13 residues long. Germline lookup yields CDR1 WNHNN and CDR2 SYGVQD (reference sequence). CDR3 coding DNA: TGCGCCAGCAGTGGGGCTCGACGCAATGAGCAGTTCTTC. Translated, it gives CASSGARRNEQFF.

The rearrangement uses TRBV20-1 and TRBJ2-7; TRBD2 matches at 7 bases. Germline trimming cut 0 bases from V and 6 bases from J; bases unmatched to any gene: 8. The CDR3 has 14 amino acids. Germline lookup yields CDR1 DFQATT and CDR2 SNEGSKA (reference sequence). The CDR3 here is CSARESTSAGEQYF. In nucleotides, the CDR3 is TGCAGTGCTAGAGAGAGCACTAGCGCTGGCGAGCAGTACTTC.

Here the CDR3 DNA reads TGTGCCACCAGCAGAGGGAAGCCCTACGAGCAGTACTTC. Its protein is CATSRGKPYEQYF. The chain couples TRBV15 to TRBJ2-7; D gene unclear. Germline V gene sequence: CDR1 LNHNV, CDR2 YYDKDF (reference sequence). Deletions cut 1 base from V and 2 bases from J, with 6 bases between. The CDR3 contains 13 residues.

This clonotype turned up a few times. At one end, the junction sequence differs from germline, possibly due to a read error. CDR3 DNA sequence: TGTGTCAGCCAGGGACCTCACCAAGAGACCCAGTACTTC. Protein product: CVSQGPHQETQYF. The chain combines TRBV6-1 with TRBJ2-5; D tentatively reads TRBD1 or TRBD2 (5 bases each). The CDR3 runs 13 residues. Germline V lookup: CDR1 MNHNS, CDR2 SASEGT.

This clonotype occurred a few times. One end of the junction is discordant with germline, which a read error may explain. CDR3 loop: CVSSQVGTDNQPQHF. The CDR3, as DNA: TGCGTCAGCAGCCAAGTTGGGACGGATAATCAGCCCCAGCATTTT. This sequence joins TRBV4-1 and TRBJ1-5; D is perhaps TRBD1 (5 bases). This CDR3 contains 15 residues. Germline values: CDR1 MGHRA, CDR2 YSYEKL.

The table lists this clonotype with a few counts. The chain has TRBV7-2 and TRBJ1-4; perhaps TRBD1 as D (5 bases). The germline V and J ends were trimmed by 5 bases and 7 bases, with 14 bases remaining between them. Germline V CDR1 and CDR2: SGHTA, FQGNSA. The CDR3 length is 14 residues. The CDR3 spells CASSLGQVGEKLFF. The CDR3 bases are TGTGCCAGCAGCCTGGGGCAAGTCGGTGAAAAACTGTTTTTT.

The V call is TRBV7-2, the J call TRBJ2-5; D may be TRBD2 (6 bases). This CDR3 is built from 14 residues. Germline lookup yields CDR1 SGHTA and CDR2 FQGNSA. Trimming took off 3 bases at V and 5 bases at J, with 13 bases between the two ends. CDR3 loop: CASSFGREWETQYF. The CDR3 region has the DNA TGTGCCAGCAGCTTCGGCCGGGAGTGGGAGACCCAGTACTTC. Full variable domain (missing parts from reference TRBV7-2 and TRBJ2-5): GAGVSQSPSNKVTEKGKDVELRCDPISGHTALYWYRQSLGQGLEFLIYFQGNSAPDKSGLPSDRFSAERTGGSVSTLTIQRTQQEDSAVYLCASSFGREWETQYFGPGTRLLVL.

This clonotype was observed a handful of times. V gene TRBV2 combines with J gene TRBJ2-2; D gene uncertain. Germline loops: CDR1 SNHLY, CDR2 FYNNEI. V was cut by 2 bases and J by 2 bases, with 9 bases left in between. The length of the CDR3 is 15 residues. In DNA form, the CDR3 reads TGTGCCAGCAGTGAATTCACGGGTAACACCGGGGAGCTGTTTTTT. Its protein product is CASSEFTGNTGELFF.

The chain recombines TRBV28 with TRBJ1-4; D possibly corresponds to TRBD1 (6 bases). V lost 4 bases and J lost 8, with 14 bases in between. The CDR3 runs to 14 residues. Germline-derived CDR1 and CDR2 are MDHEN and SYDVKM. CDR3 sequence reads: CASSSYREGEKLFF. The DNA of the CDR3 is TGTGCCAGCAGTTCCTACAGGGAAGGGGAAAAACTGTTTTTT.

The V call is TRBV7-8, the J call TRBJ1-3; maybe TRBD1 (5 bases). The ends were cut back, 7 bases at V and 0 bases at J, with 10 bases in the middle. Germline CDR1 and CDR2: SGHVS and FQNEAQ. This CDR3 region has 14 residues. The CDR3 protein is CASMQDSSGNTIYF. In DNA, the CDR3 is TGTGCCAGCATGCAAGACAGCTCTGGAAACACCATATATTTT.

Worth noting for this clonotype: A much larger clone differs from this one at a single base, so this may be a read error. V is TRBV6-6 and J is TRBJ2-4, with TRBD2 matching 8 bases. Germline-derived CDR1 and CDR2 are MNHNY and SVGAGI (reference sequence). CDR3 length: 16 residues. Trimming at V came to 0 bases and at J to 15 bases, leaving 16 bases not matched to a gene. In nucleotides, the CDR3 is TGTGCCAGCAGTTACTCGAAAGGGACTAGAAGCGACGAGCGGTACTTC. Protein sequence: CASSYSKGTRSDERYF.

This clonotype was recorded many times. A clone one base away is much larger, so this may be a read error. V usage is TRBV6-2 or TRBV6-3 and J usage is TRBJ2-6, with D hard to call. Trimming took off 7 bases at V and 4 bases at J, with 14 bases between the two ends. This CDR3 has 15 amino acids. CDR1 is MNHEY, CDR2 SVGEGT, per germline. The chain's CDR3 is CASTEIGSGANVLTF. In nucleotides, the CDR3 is TGTGCCAGCACCGAGATAGGGTCCGGGGCCAACGTCCTGACTTTC.

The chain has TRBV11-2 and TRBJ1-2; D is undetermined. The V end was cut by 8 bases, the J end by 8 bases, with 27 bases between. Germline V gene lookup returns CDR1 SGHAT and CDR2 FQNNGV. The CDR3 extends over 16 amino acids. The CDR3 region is CASGSLRRLDLRGYTF. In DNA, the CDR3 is TGTGCCAGCGGTTCTCTCCGACGGTTAGATCTTAGAGGCTACACCTTC.

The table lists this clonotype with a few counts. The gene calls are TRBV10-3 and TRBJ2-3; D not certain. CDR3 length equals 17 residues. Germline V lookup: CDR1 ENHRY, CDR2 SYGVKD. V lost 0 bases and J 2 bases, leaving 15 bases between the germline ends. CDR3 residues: CAISESASARVTDTQYF. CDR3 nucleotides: TGTGCCATCAGTGAGTCGGCGTCTGCTCGAGTCACAGATACGCAGTATTTT.

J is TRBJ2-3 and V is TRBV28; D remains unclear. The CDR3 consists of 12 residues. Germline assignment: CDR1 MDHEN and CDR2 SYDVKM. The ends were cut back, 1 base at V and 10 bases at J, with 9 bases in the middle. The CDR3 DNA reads TGTGCCAGCAGTTTATTAGATTCCCCGCAGTATTTT. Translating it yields CASSLLDSPQYF.

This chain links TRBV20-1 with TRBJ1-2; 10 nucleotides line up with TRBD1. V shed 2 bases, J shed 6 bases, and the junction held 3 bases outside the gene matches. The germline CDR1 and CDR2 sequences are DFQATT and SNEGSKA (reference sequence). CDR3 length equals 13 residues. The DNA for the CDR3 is TGCAGTGCTAGAAAGGGGACAGGGGATGGCTACACCTTC. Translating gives CSARKGTGDGYTF.

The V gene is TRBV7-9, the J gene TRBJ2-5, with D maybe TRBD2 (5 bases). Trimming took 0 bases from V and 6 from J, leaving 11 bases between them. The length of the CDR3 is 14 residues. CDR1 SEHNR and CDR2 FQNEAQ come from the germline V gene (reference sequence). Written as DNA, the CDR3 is TGTGCCAGCAGCTTAGCGCGGGTTCCGAAGACCCAGTACTTC. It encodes CASSLARVPKTQYF.

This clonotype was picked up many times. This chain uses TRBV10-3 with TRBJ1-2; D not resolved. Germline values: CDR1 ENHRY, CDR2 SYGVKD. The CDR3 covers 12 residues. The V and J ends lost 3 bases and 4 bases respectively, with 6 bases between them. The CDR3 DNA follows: TGTGCCATCAGTGAAAATCCCTATGGCTACACCTTC. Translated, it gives CAISENPYGYTF.

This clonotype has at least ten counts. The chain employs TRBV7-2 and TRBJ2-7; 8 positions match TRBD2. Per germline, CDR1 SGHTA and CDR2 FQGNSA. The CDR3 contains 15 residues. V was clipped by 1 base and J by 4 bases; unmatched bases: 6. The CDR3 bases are TGTGCCAGCAGCTTAGGGGCGGGGGGAACTTACGAGCAGTACTTC. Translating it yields CASSLGAGGTYEQYF.

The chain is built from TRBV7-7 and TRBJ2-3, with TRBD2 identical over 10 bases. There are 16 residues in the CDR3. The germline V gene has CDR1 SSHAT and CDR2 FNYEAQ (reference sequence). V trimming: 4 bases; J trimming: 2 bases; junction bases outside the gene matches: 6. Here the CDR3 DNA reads TGTGCCAGCAGCTACCTAGCGGGGGCAGCCACAGATACGCAGTATTTT. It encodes CASSYLAGAATDTQYF.

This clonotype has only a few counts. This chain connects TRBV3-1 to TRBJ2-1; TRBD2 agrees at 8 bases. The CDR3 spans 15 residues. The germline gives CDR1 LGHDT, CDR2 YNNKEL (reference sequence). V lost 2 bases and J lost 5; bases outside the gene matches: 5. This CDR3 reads CASSQYPTSDNEQFF. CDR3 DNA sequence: TGTGCCAGCAGCCAATATCCGACTAGCGACAATGAGCAGTTCTTC.

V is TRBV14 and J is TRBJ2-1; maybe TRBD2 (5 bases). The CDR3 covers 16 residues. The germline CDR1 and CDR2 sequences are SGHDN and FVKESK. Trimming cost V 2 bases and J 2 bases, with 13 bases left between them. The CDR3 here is CASSQTPGIAYNEQFF. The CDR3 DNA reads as TGTGCCAGCAGCCAAACCCCGGGGATCGCCTACAATGAGCAGTTCTTC.

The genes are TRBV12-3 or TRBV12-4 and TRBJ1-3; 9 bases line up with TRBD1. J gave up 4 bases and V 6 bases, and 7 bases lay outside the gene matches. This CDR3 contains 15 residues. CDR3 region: CASRRGTGRGNTIYF. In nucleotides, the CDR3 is TGTGCCAGCAGGAGAGGGACAGGGCGCGGAAACACCATATATTTT.

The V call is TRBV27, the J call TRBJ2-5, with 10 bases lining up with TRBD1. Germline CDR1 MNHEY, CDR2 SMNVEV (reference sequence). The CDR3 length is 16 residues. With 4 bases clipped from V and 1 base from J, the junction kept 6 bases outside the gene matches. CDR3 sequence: CASSSGDRGSQETQYF. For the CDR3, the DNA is TGTGCCAGCAGTTCCGGGGACAGGGGAAGCCAAGAGACCCAGTACTTC.

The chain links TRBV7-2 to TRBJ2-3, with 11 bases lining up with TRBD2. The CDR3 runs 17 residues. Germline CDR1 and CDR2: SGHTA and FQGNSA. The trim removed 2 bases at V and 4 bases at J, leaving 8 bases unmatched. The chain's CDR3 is CASSLRLAGGSSDTQYF. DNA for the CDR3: TGTGCCAGCAGCTTACGGCTAGCGGGGGGATCTTCAGATACGCAGTATTTT.

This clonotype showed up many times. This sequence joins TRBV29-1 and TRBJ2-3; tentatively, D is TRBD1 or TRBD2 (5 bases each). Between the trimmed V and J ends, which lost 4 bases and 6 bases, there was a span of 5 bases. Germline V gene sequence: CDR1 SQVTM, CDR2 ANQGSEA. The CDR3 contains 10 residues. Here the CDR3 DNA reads TGCAGCGTTGGGGGGGATACGCAGTATTTT. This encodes CSVGGDTQYF.

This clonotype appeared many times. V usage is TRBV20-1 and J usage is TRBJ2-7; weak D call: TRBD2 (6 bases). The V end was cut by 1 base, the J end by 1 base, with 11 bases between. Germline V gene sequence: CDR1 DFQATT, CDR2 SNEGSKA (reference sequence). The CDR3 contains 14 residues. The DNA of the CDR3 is TGCAGTGCTAGAGGTCCCGGGACTTCCTACGAGCAGTACTTC. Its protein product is CSARGPGTSYEQYF.

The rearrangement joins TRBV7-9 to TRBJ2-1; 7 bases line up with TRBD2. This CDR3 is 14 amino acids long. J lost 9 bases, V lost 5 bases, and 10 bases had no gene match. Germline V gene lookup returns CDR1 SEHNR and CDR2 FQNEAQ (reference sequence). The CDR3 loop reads CASSPTGLSTEQFF. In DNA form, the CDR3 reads TGTGCCAGCAGCCCGACGGGACTATCGACTGAGCAGTTCTTC.